The clone carrying this T cell receptor (beta chain) was counted at least ten times. One entry per CDR3 protein, called by TCRdb with MiXCR from the 5' RACE reads. The repertoire includes some 600,000 distinct CDR3 sequences, 17% of them detected once, and about 8.1% sits in the top ten. This sample is part of a study of T-cell memory formation after mild COVID-19. Study-wide background: For the most part, TCR clusters were specific to one donor.

V lost 2 bases and J lost 8, with 9 bases in between. This CDR3 has 12 amino acids. Germline V gives CDR1 LGHDT, CDR2 YNNKEL (reference sequence). The chain joins TRBV3-1 to TRBJ1-1; no reliable D call. Sequences were obtained from PBMCs or a T cell subset sorted from them (not recorded which). The source is an adult woman who had mild COVID-19 (a few samples of this study predate the infection). Cell type and time point are not known. The CDR3 bases are TGTGCCAGCAGCCAAAGCACGAGAGAAGCTTTCTTT. Its protein is CASSQSTREAFF.